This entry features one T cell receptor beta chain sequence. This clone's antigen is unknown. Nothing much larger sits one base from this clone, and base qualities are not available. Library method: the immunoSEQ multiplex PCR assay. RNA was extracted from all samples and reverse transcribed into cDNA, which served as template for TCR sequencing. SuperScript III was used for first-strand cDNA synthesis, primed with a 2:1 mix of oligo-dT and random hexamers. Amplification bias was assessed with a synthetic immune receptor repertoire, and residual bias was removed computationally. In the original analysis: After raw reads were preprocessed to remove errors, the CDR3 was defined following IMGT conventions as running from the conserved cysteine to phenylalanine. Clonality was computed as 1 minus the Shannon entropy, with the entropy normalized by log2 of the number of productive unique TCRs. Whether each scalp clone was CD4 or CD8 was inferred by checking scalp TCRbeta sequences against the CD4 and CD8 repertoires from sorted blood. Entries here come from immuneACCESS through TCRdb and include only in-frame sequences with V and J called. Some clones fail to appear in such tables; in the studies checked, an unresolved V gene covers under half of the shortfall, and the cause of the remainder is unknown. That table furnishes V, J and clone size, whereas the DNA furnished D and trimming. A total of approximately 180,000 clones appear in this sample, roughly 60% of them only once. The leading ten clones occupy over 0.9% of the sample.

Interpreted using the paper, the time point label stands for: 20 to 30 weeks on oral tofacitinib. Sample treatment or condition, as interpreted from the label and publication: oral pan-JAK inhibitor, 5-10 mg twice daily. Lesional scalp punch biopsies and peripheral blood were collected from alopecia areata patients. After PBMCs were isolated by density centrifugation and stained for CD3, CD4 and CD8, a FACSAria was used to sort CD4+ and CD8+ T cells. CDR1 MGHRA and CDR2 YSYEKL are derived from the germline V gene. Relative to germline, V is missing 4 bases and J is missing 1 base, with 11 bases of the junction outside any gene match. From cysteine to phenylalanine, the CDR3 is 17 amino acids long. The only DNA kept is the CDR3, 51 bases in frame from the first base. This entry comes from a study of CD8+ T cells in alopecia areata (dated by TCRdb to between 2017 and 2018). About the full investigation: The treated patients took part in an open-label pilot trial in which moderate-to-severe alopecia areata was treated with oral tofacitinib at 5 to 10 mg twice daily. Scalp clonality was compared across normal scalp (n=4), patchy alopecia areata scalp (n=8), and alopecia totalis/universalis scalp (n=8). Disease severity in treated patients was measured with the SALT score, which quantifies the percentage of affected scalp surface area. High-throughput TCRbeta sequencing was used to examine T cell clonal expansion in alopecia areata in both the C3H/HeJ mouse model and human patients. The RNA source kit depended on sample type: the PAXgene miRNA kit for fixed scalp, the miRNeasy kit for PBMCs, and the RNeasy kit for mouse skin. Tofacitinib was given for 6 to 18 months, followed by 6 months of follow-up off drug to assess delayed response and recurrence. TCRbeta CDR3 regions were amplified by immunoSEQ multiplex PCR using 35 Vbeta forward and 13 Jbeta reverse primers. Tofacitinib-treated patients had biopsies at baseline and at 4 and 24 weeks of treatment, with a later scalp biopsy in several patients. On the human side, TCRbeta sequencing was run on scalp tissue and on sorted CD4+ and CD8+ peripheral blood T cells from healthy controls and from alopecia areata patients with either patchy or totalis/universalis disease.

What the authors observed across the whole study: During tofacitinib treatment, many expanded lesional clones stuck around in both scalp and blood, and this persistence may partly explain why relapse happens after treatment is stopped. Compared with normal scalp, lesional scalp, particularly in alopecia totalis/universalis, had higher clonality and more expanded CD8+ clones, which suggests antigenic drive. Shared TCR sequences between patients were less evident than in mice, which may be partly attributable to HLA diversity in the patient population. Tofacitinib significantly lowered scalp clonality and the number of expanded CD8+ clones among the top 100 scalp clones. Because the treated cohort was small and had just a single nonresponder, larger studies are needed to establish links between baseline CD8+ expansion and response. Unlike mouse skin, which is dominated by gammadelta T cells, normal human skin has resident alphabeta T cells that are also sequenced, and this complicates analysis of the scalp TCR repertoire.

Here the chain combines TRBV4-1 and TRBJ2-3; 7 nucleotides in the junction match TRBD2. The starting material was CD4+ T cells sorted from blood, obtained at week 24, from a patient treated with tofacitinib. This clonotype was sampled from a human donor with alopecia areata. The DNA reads TGCGCCAGCAGCCCGACAATGACTAGCCAGGGCACAGATACGCAGTATTTT. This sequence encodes CASSPTMTSQGTDTQYF.